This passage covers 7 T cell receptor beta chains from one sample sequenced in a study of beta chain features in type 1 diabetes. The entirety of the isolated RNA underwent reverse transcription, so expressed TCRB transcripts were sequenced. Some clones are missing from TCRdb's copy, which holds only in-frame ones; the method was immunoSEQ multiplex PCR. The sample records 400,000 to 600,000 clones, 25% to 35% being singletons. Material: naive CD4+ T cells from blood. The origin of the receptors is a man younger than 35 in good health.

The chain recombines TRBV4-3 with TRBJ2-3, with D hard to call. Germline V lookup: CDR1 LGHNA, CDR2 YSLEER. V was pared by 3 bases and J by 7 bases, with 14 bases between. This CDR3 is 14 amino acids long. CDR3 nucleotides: TGCGCCAGCAGCCACGTCCCGCGAGGAAATACGCAGTATTTT. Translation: CASSHVPRGNTQYF.

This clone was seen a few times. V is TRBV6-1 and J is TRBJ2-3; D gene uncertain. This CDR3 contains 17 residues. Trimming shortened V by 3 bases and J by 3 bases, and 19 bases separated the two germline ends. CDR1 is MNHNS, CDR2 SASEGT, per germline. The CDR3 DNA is TGTGCCAGCAGTGATCGCGCCCGGTTATTGGGAACAGATACGCAGTATTTT. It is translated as CASSDRARLLGTDTQYF.

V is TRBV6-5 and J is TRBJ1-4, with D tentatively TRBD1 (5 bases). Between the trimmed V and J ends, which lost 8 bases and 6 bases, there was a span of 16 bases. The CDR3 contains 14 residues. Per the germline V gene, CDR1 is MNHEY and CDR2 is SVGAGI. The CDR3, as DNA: TGTGCCAGCCATGCGCCAGGGTGGGATGAAAAACTGTTTTTT. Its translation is CASHAPGWDEKLFF.

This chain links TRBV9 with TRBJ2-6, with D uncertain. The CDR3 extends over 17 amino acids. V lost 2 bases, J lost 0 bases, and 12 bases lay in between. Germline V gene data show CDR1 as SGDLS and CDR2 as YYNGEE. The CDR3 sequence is CASSVSVPLSGANVLTF. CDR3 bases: TGTGCCAGCAGCGTCTCAGTCCCCCTCTCTGGGGCCAACGTCCTGACTTTC.

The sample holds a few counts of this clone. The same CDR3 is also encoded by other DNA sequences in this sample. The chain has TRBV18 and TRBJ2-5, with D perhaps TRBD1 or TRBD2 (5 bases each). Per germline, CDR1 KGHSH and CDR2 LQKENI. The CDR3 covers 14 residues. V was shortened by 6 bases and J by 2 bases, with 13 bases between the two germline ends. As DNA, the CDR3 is TGTGCCAGCTCCCCTCGGGACGGTCAAGAGACCCAGTACTTC. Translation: CASSPRDGQETQYF.

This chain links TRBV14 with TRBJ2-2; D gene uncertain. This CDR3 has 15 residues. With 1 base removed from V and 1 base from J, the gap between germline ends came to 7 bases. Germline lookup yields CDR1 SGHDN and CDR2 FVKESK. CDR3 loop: CASSQGYLNTGELFF. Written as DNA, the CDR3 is TGTGCCAGCAGCCAAGGGTATTTGAACACCGGGGAGCTGTTTTTT. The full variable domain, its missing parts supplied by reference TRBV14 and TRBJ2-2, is EAGVTQFPSHSVIEKGQTVTLRCDPISGHDNLYWYRRVMGKEIKFLLHFVKESKQDESGMPNNRFLAERTGGTYSTLKVQPAELEDSGVYFCASSQGYLNTGELFFGEGSRLTVL.

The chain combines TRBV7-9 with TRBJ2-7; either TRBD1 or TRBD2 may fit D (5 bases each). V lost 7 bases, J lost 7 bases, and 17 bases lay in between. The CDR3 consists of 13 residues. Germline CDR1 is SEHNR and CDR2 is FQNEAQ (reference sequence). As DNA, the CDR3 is TGTGCCAGCACCCCCTCAGGGAGTGGTGAGCAGTACTTC. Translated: CASTPSGSGEQYF.